A selection of T cell receptor beta chains follows, all from one sample in a study of T cells in Graves' hyperthyroidism and ophthalmopathy. TCRdb independently ran MiXCR on the multiplex PCR reads; one entry per CDR3 protein. The sample records a few hundred thousand distinct CDR3 sequences, around 14% being singletons. The source material was blood. These receptors were obtained from a woman aged 18-29 years with Graves' hyperthyroidism. Each CDR3 is given with its conserved first and last residue. D genes are given only for firm matches. Rows may omit the clone size; those that give it use once, few, many or a size class.

TRBV10-1	15	TRBD2	TRBJ2-1	many	CASSEGLAAKGEQFF	TGCGCCAGCAGTGAAGGACTAGCGGCGAAGGGTGAGCAGTTCTTC
TRBV2	11	NA	TRBJ2-5	NA	CASGYAETQYF	TGTGCCAGCGGGTATGCAGAGACCCAGTACTTC
TRBV20-1	11	NA	TRBJ1-1	NA	CSASDSLEAFF	TGCAGTGCTTCTGACTCTCTTGAAGCTTTCTTT
TRBV29-1	12	NA	TRBJ1-1	few	CSVVLQNTEAFF	TGCAGCGTTGTTTTACAGAACACTGAAGCTTTCTTT
TRBV20-1	14	NA	TRBJ2-1	many	CSPRDFSSYNEQFF	TGCAGTCCGAGGGACTTTTCTTCCTACAATGAGCAGTTCTTC
TRBV24-1	15	TRBD2	TRBJ2-1	many	CATSSGEGLWNEQFF	TGTGCCACCAGTTCGGGGGAGGGCCTCTGGAATGAGCAGTTCTTC
TRBV5-1	16	NA	TRBJ2-1	many	CASTSGSLEAYNEQFF	TGCGCCAGCACAAGTGGGAGCCTCGAAGCTTACAATGAGCAGTTCTTC
TRBV10-2	15	NA	TRBJ2-6	many	CASSEFLAGANVLTF	TGCGCCAGCAGTGAGTTCCTAGCTGGGGCCAACGTCCTGACTTTC
TRBV12-3/TRBV12-4	12	NA	TRBJ1-1	many	CASSTAGPEAFF	TGTGCCAGCAGTACAGCCGGACCTGAAGCTTTCTTT
TRBV6-1	13	TRBD2	TRBJ2-1	few	CASILTGGPEQFF	TGTGCCAGCATCTTGACGGGAGGCCCTGAGCAGTTCTTC
TRBV19	15	TRBD2	TRBJ2-1	few	CASSMGSGRNNEQFF	TGTGCCAGTAGTATGGGTAGCGGGAGGAATAATGAGCAGTTCTTC
TRBV6-2/TRBV6-3	15	NA	TRBJ2-2	few	CASSRQDSNTGELFF	TGTGCCAGCAGTAGACAGGACTCGAACACCGGGGAGCTGTTTTTT
TRBV12-3/TRBV12-4	15	TRBD1	TRBJ1-5	many	CASSRDSRSNQPQHF	TGTGCCAGCAGCCGGGACAGCCGAAGCAATCAGCCCCAGCATTTT
TRBV24-1	13	TRBD2	TRBJ2-3	many	CAIGLAGVVTQYF	TGTGCCATTGGACTAGCGGGAGTCGTGACGCAGTATTTT
TRBV30	13	NA	TRBJ2-3	many	CAWSVSHTDTQYF	TGTGCCTGGAGTGTAAGCCACACAGATACGCAGTATTTT
TRBV6-1	11	NA	TRBJ2-5	many	CASRRYETQYF	TGTGCCAGCAGACGCTACGAGACCCAGTACTTC
TRBV11-3	13	NA	TRBJ2-3	many	CASRPDSTDTQYF	TGTGCCAGCAGGCCGGACTCAACAGATACGCAGTATTTT
TRBV20-1	15	TRBD1	TRBJ1-2	NA	CSASPPGQDNYGYTF	TGCAGTGCTAGTCCACCGGGACAGGATAACTATGGCTACACCTTC
TRBV2	13	NA	TRBJ2-1	many	CASSEMAHNEQFF	TGTGCCAGCAGTGAAATGGCCCACAATGAGCAGTTCTTC
TRBV2	15	NA	TRBJ2-5	many	CASGGGGGFRETQYF	TGTGCCAGCGGGGGTGGGGGCGGTTTTCGGGAGACCCAGTACTTC
TRBV2	10	NA	TRBJ1-1	many	CANENTEAFF	TGTGCCAACGAGAACACTGAAGCTTTCTTT
TRBV3-1	15	TRBD1	TRBJ2-1	many	CASSQEWDRYNEQFF	TGTGCCAGCAGCCAAGAGTGGGACAGGTACAATGAGCAGTTCTTC
TRBV4-2	12	TRBD2	TRBJ2-1	few	CASSPGEGEQFF	TGTGCCAGCAGCCCGGGGGAGGGTGAGCAGTTCTTC
TRBV10-3	14	TRBD2	TRBJ2-2	few	CATETSGFTGELFF	TGTGCCACCGAAACTAGCGGGTTCACCGGGGAGCTGTTTTTT
TRBV6-1	12	TRBD1	TRBJ1-2	many	CASRQGVYGYTF	TGTGCCAGCAGGCAGGGGGTCTATGGCTACACCTTC
TRBV10-2	14	NA	TRBJ1-5	NA	CASSETYSNQPQHF	TGCGCCAGCAGTGAGACTTATAGCAATCAGCCCCAGCATTTT
TRBV27	14	TRBD1	TRBJ1-1	few	CASSVGQGAWGAFF	TGTGCCAGCAGTGTCGGACAGGGGGCTTGGGGAGCTTTCTTT
TRBV30	16	TRBD2	TRBJ2-2	NA	CAWRGTGTSGAGELFF	TGTGCCTGGAGGGGCACCGGGACTAGCGGGGCCGGGGAGCTGTTTTTT
TRBV29-1	14	NA	TRBJ1-2	many	CSVEAVTANYGYTF	TGCAGCGTTGAGGCAGTAACAGCGAACTATGGCTACACCTTC
TRBV9	17	NA	TRBJ1-2	many	CASSVARGGAPGYGYTF	TGTGCCAGCAGCGTAGCTCGGGGGGGGGCTCCTGGCTATGGCTACACCTTC
TRBV11-2	13	TRBD1	TRBJ1-1	many	CASSVDRAVEAFF	TGTGCCAGCAGCGTAGACAGGGCCGTAGAAGCTTTCTTT
TRBV14	15	NA	TRBJ2-7	NA	CASSQEARTSYEQYF	TGTGCCAGCAGCCAAGAGGCGCGGACAAGTTACGAGCAGTACTTC
TRBV2	15	TRBD1	TRBJ1-1	many	CASIIQGGMNTEAFF	TGTGCCAGCATAATCCAGGGGGGCATGAACACTGAAGCTTTCTTT
TRBV2	14	NA	TRBJ2-5	many	CASSESAGGQTQYF	TGTGCCAGCAGTGAATCAGCCGGGGGTCAGACCCAGTACTTC
TRBV19	17	NA	TRBJ2-6	few	CASSSGQLSSGANVLTF	TGTGCCAGTAGTTCCGGGCAGCTAAGCTCTGGGGCCAACGTCCTGACTTTC
TRBV20-1	15	NA	TRBJ2-2	many	CSARDRSGNTGELFF	TGCAGTGCTAGAGATCGATCAGGGAACACCGGGGAGCTGTTTTTT
TRBV9	17	NA	TRBJ1-5	many	CASSVNPGTSPDQPQHF	TGTGCCAGCAGCGTAAACCCCGGGACAAGCCCGGACCAGCCCCAGCATTTT
TRBV5-1	16	NA	TRBJ2-6	NA	CASSPEQGAGANVLTF	TGCGCCAGCAGCCCGGAACAGGGAGCAGGGGCCAACGTCCTGACTTTC
TRBV3-1	17	TRBD2	TRBJ2-5	NA	CASSQEHSGGGPKTQYF	TGTGCCAGCAGCCAAGAACATAGCGGGGGAGGCCCCAAGACCCAGTACTTC
TRBV4-1	14	NA	TRBJ1-1	many	CASSRTTGNTEAFF	TGCGCCAGCAGCCGTACGACAGGGAACACTGAAGCTTTCTTT
TRBV10-3	15	TRBD1	TRBJ2-7	many	CAISEPGQGRYEQYF	TGTGCCATCAGTGAGCCCGGACAGGGGAGGTACGAGCAGTACTTC
TRBV5-1	15	NA	TRBJ2-3	many	CASSLANAEADTQYF	TGCGCCAGCAGCTTGGCCAATGCGGAGGCAGATACGCAGTATTTT
TRBV28	13	NA	TRBJ1-2	many	CASSFLSNRGYTF	TGTGCCAGCAGTTTTCTCTCCAATCGCGGCTACACCTTC
TRBV11-2	15	NA	TRBJ1-2	many	CASSLEDTRIRGYTF	TGTGCCAGCAGCTTAGAGGACACCAGGATAAGGGGCTACACCTTC
TRBV11-2	14	NA	TRBJ1-1	many	CASRFRDGVTEAFF	TGTGCCAGCAGATTCCGGGACGGGGTCACTGAAGCTTTCTTT
TRBV29-1	12	NA	TRBJ1-2	many	CSVKGGNYGYTF	TGCAGCGTGAAGGGGGGGAACTATGGCTACACCTTC
TRBV12-3/TRBV12-4	14	NA	TRBJ2-7	many	CASSSLERGDEQYF	TGTGCCAGCAGTTCCCTAGAGAGAGGTGACGAGCAGTACTTC
TRBV11-3	15	TRBD1	TRBJ1-5	many	CASSEGTAENQPQHF	TGTGCCAGCAGCGAAGGGACAGCGGAAAATCAGCCCCAGCATTTT
TRBV28	17	TRBD2	TRBJ2-2	many	CASSPLLAGGRTGELFF	TGTGCCAGCAGTCCTTTACTAGCGGGAGGGAGAACCGGGGAGCTGTTTTTT